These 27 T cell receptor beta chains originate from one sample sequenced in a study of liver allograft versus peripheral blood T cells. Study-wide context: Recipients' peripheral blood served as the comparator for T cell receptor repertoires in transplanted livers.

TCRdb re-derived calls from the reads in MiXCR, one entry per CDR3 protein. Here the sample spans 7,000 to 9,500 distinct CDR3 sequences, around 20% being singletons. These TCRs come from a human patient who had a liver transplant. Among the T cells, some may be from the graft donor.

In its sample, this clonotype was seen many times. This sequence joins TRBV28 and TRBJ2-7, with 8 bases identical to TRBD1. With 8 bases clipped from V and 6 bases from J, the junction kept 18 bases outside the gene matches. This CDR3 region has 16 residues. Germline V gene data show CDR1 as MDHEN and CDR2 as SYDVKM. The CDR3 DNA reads TGTGCCAGCGCATCCCCTAGGGGGACAGGTCTTTTCGAGCAGTACTTC. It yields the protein CASASPRGTGLFEQYF.

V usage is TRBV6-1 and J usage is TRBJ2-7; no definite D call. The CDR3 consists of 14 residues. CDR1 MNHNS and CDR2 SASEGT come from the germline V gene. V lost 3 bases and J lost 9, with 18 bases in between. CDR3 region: CASSERGFVVGQYF. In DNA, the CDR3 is TGTGCCAGCAGTGAGAGAGGTTTTGTGGTGGGGCAGTACTTC.

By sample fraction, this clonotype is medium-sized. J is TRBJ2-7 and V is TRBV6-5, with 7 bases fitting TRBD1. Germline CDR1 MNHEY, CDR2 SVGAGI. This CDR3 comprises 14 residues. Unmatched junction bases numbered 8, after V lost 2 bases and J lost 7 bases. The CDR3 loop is CASSYRQGMGEQYF. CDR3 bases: TGTGCCAGCAGTTACCGACAGGGAATGGGTGAGCAGTACTTC.

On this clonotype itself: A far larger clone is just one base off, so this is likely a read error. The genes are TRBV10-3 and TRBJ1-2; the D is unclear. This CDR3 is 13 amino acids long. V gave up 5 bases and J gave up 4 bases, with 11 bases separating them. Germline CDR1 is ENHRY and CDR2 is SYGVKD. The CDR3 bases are TGTGCCATCAGTTACTCGAGCGGCTATGGCTACACCTTC. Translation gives CAISYSSGYGYTF.

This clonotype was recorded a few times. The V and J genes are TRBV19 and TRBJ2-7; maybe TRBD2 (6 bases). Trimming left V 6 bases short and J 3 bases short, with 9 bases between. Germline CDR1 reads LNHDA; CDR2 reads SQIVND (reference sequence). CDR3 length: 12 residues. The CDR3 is CASSPGVYEQYF. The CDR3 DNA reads TGTGCCAGTAGCCCGGGGGTCTACGAGCAGTACTTC.

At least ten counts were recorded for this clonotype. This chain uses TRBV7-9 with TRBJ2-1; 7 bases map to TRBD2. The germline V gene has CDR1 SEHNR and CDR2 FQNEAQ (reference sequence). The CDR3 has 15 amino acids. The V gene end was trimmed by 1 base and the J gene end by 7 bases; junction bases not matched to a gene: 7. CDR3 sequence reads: CASSLVGGLQNEQFF. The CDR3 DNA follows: TGTGCCAGCAGCTTAGTGGGGGGACTACAGAATGAGCAGTTCTTC.

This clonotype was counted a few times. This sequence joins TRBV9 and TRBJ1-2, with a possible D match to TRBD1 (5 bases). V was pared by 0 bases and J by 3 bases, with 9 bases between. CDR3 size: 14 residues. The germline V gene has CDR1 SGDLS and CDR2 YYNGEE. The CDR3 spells CASSVGGADYGYTF. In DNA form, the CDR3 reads TGTGCCAGCAGCGTAGGAGGGGCGGACTATGGCTACACCTTC.

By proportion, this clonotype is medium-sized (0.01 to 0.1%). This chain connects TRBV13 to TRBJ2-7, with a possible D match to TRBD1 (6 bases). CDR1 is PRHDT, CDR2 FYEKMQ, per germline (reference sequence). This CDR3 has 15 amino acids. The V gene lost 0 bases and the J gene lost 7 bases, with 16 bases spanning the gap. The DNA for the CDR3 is TGTGCCAGCAGCTTAGGGGATCGAGGGGGAATAGAGCAGTACTTC. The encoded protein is CASSLGDRGGIEQYF.

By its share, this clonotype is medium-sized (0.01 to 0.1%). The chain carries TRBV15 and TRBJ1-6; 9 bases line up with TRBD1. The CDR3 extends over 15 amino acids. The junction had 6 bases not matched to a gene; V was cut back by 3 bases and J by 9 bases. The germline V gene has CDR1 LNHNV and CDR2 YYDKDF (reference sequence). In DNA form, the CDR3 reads TGTGCCACCAGCAGGTCCGGGACAGGGTTTTCACCCCTCCACTTT. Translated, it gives CATSRSGTGFSPLHF.

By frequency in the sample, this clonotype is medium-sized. CDR3 region: CASSLSGVGYTF. CDR3 DNA sequence: TGTGCCAGCAGTTTATCAGGGGTAGGCTACACCTTC. V is TRBV27 and J is TRBJ1-2, with D possibly TRBD1 on 5 matching bases. The CDR3 totals 12 residues. The V gene's germline CDR1 is MNHEY and CDR2 SMNVEV (reference sequence). V gave up 0 bases and J gave up 8 bases, with 7 bases separating them.

The CDR3 spells CASGGNGELFF. DNA for the CDR3: TGTGCAAGCGGAGGAAACGGGGAGCTGTTTTTT. The V gene is TRBV7-9, the J gene TRBJ2-2; D may be TRBD2 (5 bases). Germline CDR1 SEHNR, CDR2 FQNEAQ (reference sequence). The CDR3 consists of 11 residues.

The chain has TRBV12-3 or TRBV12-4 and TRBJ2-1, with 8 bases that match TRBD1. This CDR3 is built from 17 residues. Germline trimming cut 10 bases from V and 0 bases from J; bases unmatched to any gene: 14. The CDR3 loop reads CATLGTGKINSYNEQFF. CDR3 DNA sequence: TGTGCCACCCTCGGGACAGGAAAAATAAACTCCTACAATGAGCAGTTCTTC.

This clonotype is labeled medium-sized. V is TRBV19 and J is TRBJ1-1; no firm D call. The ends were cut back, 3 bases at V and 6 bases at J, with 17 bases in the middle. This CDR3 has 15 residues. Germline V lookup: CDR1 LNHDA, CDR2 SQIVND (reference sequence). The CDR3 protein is CASSIPLVGLAEAFF. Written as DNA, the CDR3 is TGTGCCAGTAGTATCCCTCTGGTAGGGTTGGCTGAAGCTTTCTTT.

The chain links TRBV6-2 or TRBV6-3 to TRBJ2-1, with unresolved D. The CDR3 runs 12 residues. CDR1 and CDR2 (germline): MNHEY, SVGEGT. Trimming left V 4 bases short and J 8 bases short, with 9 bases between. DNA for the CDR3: TGTGCCAGCAGTTCGGCAGTCCATGAGCAGTTCTTC. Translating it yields CASSSAVHEQFF.

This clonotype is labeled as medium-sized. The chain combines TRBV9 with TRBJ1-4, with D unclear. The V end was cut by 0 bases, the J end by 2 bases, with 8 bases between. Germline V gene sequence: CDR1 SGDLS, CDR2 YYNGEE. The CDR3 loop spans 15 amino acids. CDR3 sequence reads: CASSVAGSTNEKLFF. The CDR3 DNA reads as TGTGCCAGCAGCGTAGCTGGGAGCACTAATGAAAAACTGTTTTTT.

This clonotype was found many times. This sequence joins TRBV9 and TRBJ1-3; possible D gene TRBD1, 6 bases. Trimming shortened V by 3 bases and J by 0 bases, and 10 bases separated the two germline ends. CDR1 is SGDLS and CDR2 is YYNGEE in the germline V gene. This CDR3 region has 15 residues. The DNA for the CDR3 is TGTGCCAGCAGCGGAGGGACAAACTCTGGAAACACCATATATTTT. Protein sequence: CASSGGTNSGNTIYF.

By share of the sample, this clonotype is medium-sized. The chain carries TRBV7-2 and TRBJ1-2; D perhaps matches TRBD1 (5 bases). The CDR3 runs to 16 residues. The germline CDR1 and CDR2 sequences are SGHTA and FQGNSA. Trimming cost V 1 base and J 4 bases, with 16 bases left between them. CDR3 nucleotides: TGTGCCAGCAGCTTAGTGGGGCCAGGCGAAAGCTATGGCTACACCTTC. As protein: CASSLVGPGESYGYTF.

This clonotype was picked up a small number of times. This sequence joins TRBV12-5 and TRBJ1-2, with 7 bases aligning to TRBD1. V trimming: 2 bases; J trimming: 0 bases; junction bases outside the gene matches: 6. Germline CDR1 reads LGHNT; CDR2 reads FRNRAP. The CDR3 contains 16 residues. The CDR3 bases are TGTGCTAGTGGTTTGCCCTCGGACAGGACTAACTATGGCTACACCTTC. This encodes CASGLPSDRTNYGYTF.

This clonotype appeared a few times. CDR3 sequence (DNA): TGTGCCAGCAGCTCGTTCTACGAGCAGTACTTC. Translation gives CASSSFYEQYF. This chain uses TRBV6-2 or TRBV6-3 with TRBJ2-7; D uncertain. CDR3 length: 11 amino acids. Germline CDR1 MNHEY, CDR2 SVGEGT. V was trimmed by 6 bases and J by 3 bases, leaving 6 bases between them.

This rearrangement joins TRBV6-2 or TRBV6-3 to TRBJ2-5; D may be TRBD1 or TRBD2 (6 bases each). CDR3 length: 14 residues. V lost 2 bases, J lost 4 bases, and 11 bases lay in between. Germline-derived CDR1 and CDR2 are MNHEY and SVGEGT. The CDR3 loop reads CASSYRGLGETQYF. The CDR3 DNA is TGTGCCAGCAGTTACCGGGGGCTCGGAGAGACCCAGTACTTC.

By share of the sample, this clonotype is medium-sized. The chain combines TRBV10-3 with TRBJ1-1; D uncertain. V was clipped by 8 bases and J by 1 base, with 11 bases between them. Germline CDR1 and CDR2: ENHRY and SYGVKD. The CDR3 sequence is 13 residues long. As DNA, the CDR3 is TGTGCCATCCTTGAATCACCGAACACTGAAGCTTTCTTT. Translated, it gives CAILESPNTEAFF.

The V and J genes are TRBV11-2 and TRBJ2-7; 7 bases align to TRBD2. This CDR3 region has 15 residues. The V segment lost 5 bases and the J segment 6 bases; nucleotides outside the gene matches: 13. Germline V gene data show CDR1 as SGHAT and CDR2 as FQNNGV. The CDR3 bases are TGTGCCAGCAGCCCGTGGCCAGCGGGGTACGGCGAGCAGTACTTC. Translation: CASSPWPAGYGEQYF.

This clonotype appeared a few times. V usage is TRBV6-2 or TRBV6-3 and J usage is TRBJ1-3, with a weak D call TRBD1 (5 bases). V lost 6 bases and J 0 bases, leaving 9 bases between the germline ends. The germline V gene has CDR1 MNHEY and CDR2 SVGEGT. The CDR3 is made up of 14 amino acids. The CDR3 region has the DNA TGTGCCAGCAGCTATGGGGGCTCTGGAAACACCATATATTTT. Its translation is CASSYGGSGNTIYF.

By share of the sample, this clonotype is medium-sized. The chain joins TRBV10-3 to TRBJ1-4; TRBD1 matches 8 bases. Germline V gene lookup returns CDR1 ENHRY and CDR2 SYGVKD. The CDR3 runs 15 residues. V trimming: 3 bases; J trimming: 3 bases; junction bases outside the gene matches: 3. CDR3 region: CAISDGQGSNEKLFF. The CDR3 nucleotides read TGTGCCATCAGTGATGGACAGGGCTCTAATGAAAAACTGTTTTTT.

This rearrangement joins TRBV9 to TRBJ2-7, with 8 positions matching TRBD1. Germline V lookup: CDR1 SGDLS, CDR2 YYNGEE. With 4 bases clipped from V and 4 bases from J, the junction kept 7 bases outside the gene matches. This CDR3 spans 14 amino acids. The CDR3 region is CASSQGAVYYEQYF. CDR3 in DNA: TGTGCCAGCAGCCAGGGGGCGGTATATTACGAGCAGTACTTC.

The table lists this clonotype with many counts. The CDR3 is CAISESQRQGAIEQYF. The CDR3 nucleotides read TGTGCCATCAGTGAGTCGCAGAGACAGGGGGCAATCGAGCAGTACTTC. V is TRBV10-3 and J is TRBJ2-7; 10 bases are a match to TRBD1. This CDR3 has 16 amino acids. CDR1 is ENHRY, CDR2 SYGVKD, per germline. J lost 6 bases, V lost 0 bases, and 8 bases had no gene match.

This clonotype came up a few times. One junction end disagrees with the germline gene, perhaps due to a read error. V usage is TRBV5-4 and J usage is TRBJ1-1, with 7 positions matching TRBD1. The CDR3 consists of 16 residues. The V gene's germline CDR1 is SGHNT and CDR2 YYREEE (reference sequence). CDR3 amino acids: CVSSGGQTIRGTEAFF. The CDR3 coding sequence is TGTGTCAGCAGCGGGGGACAGACCATTCGTGGCACTGAAGCTTTCTTT.